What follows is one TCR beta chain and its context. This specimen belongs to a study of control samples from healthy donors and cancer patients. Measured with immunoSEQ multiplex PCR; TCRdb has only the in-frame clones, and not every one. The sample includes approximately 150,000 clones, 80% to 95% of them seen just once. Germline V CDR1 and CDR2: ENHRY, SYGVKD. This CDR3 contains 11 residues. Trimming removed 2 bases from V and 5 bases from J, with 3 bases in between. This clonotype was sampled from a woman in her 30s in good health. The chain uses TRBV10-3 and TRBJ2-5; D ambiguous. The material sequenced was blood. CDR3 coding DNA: TGTGCCATCAGTGAGAGGGAGACCCAGTACTTC. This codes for CAISERETQYF.